This record concerns one T cell receptor (beta chain) sequence. Per the original methods: Estimation of nucleated cell counts was performed using reference gene primer amplification. Using immunoSEQ multiplex PCR, the repertoire was profiled, and TCRdb retains in-frame clones only, with some absent. That table furnishes V, J and clone size, whereas the DNA furnished D and trimming. Among 57,000 or so clones listed, about 85% were seen once. This specimen belongs to a study of blood T cell repertoires in COVID-19. Across the study: Samples of COVID-19 (acute and convalescent) were obtained from the United States, Italy and Spain. T cells, B-cell-depleted T cells, or PBMCs provided the cDNA or gDNA that served as material.

CDR1 and CDR2 from the germline V gene are MNHEY and SVGAGI. After removal of 9 bases from V and 2 bases from J, the junction contained 6 bases not matched to a gene. The CDR3 totals 14 residues. The V and J genes are TRBV6-5 and TRBJ2-2; 7 bases are a match to TRBD1. This sequence was found in a man in his 70s with acute or convalescent COVID-19. Sequencing used peripheral blood. Written as DNA, the CDR3 is TGTGCCAGTATTGGACAGGCTAACACCGGGGAGCTGTTTTTT. Translating it yields CASIGQANTGELFF.